This TCR beta chain was identified during a study of T cells after yellow fever vaccination. The TCR cDNA carried a universal primer site and UMIs from 5'RACE template switching. TCRdb recomputed calls from the 5' RACE reads with MiXCR, one row per CDR3 protein. The sample shows some 390,000 distinct CDR3 sequences, 6.2% of them seen only once. This clonotype was seen only a few times. This CDR3 contains 14 residues. The ends were cut back, 1 base at V and 1 base at J, with 7 bases in the middle. The germline CDR1 and CDR2 sequences are SGHRS and YFSETQ. This rearrangement joins TRBV5-1 to TRBJ2-3; tentative D call: TRBD2 (6 bases). This clonotype was obtained from a man younger than 40 who received the YFV17D yellow fever vaccine. Here the sequenced sample was PBMCs, taken 5 days after the yellow fever booster vaccination. The CDR3 DNA reads TGCGCCAGCAGCTTGTCTAGCGGCACAGATACGCAGTATTTT. Translated, it gives CASSLSSGTDTQYF.